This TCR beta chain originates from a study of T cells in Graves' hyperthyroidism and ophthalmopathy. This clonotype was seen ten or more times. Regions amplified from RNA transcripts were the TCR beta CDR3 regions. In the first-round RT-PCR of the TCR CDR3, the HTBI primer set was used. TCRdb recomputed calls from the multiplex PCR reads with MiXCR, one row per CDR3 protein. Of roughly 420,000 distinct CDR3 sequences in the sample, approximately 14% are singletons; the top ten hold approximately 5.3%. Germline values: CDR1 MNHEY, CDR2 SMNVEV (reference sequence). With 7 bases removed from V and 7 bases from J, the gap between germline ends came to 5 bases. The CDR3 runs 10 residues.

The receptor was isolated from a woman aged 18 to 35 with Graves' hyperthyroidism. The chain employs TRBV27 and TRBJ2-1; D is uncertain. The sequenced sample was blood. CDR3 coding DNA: TGTGCCAGCACGAGGAATGAGCAGTTCTTC. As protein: CASTRNEQFF.